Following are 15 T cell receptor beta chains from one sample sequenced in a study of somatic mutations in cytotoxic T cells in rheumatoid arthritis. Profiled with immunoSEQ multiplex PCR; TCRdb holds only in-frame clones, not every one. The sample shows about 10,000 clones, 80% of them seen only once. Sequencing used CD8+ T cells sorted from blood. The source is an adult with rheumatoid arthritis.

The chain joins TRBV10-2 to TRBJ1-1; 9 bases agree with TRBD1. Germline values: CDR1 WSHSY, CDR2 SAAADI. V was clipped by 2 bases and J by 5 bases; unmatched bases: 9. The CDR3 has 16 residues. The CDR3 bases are TGCGCCAGCAGTGAGACTACAGGGGGCGGTGTAACTGAAGCTTTCTTT. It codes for CASSETTGGGVTEAFF.

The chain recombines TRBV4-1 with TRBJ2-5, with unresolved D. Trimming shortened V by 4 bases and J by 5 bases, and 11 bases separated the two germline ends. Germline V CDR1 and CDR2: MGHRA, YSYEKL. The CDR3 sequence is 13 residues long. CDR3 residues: CASSRTATETQYF. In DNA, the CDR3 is TGCGCCAGCAGCCGGACCGCAACTGAGACCCAGTACTTC.

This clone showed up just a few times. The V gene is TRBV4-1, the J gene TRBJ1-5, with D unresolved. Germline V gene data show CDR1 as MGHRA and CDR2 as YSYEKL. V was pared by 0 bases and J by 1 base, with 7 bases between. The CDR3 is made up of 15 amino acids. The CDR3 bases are TGCGCCAGCAGCCAAGATGAGTACAGCAATCAGCCCCAGCATTTT. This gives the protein CASSQDEYSNQPQHF.

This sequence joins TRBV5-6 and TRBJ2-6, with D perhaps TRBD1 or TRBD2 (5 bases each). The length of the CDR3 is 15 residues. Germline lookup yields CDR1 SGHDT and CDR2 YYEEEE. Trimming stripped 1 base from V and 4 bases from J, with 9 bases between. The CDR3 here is CASSLWGLGANVLTF. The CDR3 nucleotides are TGTGCCAGCAGCTTGTGGGGGTTAGGGGCCAACGTCCTGACTTTC.

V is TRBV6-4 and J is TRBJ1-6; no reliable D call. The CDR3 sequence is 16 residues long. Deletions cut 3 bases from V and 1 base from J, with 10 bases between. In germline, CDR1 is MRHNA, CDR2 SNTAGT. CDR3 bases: TGTGCCAGCAGTGAAACGGGGATGTCCTATAATTCACCCCTCCACTTT. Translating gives CASSETGMSYNSPLHF.

CDR3: CASSQGAQGAYYGYTF. As DNA, the CDR3 is TGCGCCAGCAGCCAAGGCGCACAGGGGGCATACTATGGCTACACCTTC. V gene TRBV4-3 combines with J gene TRBJ1-2, with 9 positions matching TRBD1. The germline CDR1 and CDR2 sequences are LGHNA and YSLEER. This CDR3 has 16 amino acids. The V gene end was trimmed by 1 base and the J gene end by 3 bases; junction bases not matched to a gene: 6.

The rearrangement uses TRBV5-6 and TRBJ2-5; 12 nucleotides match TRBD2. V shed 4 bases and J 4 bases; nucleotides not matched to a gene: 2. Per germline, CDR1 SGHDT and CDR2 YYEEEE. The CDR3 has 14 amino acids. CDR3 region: CASSILAGGETQYF. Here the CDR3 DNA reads TGTGCCAGCAGCATACTAGCGGGAGGAGAGACCCAGTACTTC.

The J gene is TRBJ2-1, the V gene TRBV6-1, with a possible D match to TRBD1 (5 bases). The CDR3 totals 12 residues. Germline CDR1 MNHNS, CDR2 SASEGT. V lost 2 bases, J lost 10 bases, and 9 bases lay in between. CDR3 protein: CASSEFGHEQFF. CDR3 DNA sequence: TGTGCCAGCAGTGAATTCGGACACGAGCAGTTCTTC.

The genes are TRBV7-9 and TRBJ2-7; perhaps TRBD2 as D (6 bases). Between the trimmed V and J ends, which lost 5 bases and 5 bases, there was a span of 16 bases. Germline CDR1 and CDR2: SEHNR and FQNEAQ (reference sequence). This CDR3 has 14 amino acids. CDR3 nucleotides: TGTGCCAGCAGCCCGCCAGGAGGGTCCGACGAGCAGTACTTC. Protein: CASSPPGGSDEQYF. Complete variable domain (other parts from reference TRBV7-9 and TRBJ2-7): DTGVSQNPRHKITKRGQNVTFRCDPISEHNRLYWYRQTLGQGPEFLTYFQNEAQLEKSRLLSDRFSAERPKGSFSTLEIQRTEQGDSAMYLCASSPPGGSDEQYFGPGTRLTVT.

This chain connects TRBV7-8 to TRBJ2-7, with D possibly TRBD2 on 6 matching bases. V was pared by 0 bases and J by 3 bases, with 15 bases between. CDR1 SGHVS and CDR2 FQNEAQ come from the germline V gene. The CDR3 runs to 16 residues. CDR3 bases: TGTGCCAGCAGCTTAGCGCTGGCGGGGCCGATCTACGAGCAGTACTTC. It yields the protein CASSLALAGPIYEQYF.

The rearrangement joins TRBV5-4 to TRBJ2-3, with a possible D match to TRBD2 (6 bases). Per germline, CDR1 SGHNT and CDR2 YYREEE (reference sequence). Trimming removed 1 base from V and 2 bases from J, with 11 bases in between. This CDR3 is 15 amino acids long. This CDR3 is CASSLWRGYTDTQYF. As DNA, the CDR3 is TGTGCCAGCAGCTTGTGGCGGGGATACACAGATACGCAGTATTTT.

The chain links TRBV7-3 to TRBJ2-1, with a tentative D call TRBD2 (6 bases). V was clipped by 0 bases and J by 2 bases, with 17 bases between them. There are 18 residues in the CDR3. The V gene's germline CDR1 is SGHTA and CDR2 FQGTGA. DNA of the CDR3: TGTGCCAGCAGCTTAACGTTCAGGGCGGGGTCCACCTACAATGAGCAGTTCTTC. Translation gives CASSLTFRAGSTYNEQFF.

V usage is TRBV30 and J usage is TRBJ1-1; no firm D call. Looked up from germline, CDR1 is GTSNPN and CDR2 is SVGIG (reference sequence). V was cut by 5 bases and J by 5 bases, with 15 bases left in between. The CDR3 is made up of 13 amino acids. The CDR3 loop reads CAWWPISRTEAFF. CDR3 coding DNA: TGTGCCTGGTGGCCTATATCAAGGACTGAAGCTTTCTTT.

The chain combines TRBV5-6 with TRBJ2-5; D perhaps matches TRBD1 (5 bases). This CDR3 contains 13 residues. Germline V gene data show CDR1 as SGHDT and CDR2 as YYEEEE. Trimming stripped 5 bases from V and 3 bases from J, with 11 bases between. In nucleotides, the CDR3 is TGTGCCAGCAGAGTCCCGACAGAAGAGACCCAGTACTTC. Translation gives CASRVPTEETQYF.

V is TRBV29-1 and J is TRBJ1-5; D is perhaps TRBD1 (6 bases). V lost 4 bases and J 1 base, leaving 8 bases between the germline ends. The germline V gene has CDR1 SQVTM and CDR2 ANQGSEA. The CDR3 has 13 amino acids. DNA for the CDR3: TGCAGCGTTGGAGGGGGAAGCAATCAGCCCCAGCATTTT. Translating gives CSVGGGSNQPQHF.